The T cell receptor (beta chain) described here comes from a study of cytomegalovirus exposure and HLA in healthy donors. Study results and limitations: Analyses of presence and absence presupposed an approximately uniform sequencing depth across donors. Researchers reported in a later analysis that a missense DCLRE1C variant was tied to TCR beta V- and J-gene trimming. The Asian-associated ancestry cluster reportedly had fewer N-insertions than the 666-donor mean in a later analysis. There were some public TCRs occurring in many donors, but most TCR sequences were rare.

The CDR3 runs 14 residues. From germline, CDR1 is SEHNR and CDR2 FQNEAQ (reference sequence). V lost 0 bases and J lost 5, with 9 bases in between. This clone was seen more than once but under ten times. The antigen is unknown. Primers for the PCR totalled 60 Vbeta and 13 Jbeta. Clones were sequenced by immunoSEQ multiplex PCR, and TCRdb holds only the in-frame ones, with some missing. The repertoire has tens of thousands of clones, more than 75% of them found once; the top ten carry about 6.5%. Sequencing used PBMCs. The TCR originated in a male donor in good health and CMV-seronegative. The V gene is TRBV7-9, the J gene TRBJ2-3; unclear D gene. Here the CDR3 DNA reads TGTGCCAGCAGCTTAGCCCAACGAGTAGATACGCAGTATTTT. It translates to CASSLAQRVDTQYF.